A selection of T cell receptor beta chains follows, all from one sample in a study of persistence of HIV-infected CD4 T cells. No antigen is known for these receptors. The method was immunoSEQ multiplex PCR; TCRdb's version includes in-frame clones alone and lacks a portion of them. This table holds fewer than 35,000 clones, around 70% found once. Sequenced here: CD4+ T cells sorted from PBMCs after approximately 19-hour stimulation, sampled from a patient who received antiretroviral therapy. These receptors all stem from an adult man with HIV who was CMV-seropositive. CDR3s include the opening cysteine and the closing phenylalanine or tryptophan. Fields, in order: J gene, D gene, V gene, clone size, CDR3 protein, CDR3 DNA. D genes are given only for firm matches. Clone sizes are given selectively: once, few, many, or a class where the clone is expanded.

>TRBJ1-2|.|TRBV6-5|.
CASRVGQAYGYTF
TGTGCCAGCAGGGTGGGGCAGGCCTATGGCTACACCTTC
>TRBJ1-1|.|TRBV20-1|.
CSARDQHRAFF
TGCAGTGCTAGAGATCAACACCGGGCTTTCTTT
>TRBJ1-4|.|TRBV28|.
CASSLPTGGDEKLFF
TGTGCCAGCAGTTTACCTACCGGGGGGGATGAAAAACTGTTTTTT
>TRBJ1-2|.|TRBV5-6|.
CASSLGQGGYGYTF
TGTGCCAGCAGCTTGGGTCAGGGCGGCTATGGCTACACCTTC
>TRBJ2-3|TRBD1|TRBV14|.
CASSRRDSPRDTQYF
TGTGCCAGCAGCCGCCGGGACAGCCCGAGGGATACGCAGTATTTT
>TRBJ2-2|.|TRBV9|.
CASSVYANTGELFF
TGTGCCAGCAGCGTGTACGCGAACACCGGGGAGCTGTTTTTT
>TRBJ2-4|.|TRBV27|once
CASSLSNRVDIQYF
TGTGCCAGCAGTTTATCGAACCGGGTTGACATTCAGTACTTC
>TRBJ1-1|.|TRBV6-5|.
CASSQGVNTEAFF
TGTGCCAGCAGTCAGGGCGTGAACACTGAAGCTTTCTTT
>TRBJ2-7|TRBD1|TRBV7-9|.
CASSLWGQSYEQYF
TGTGCCAGCAGCTTATGGGGACAGTCCTACGAGCAGTACTTC
>TRBJ2-1|TRBD2|TRBV6-1|.
CASSSSGGSYNEQFF
TGTGCCAGCAGCTCTAGCGGGGGGAGCTACAATGAGCAGTTCTTC
>TRBJ1-1|.|TRBV28|.
CASSRQDQGEAFF
TGTGCCAGCAGTCGACAAGACCAAGGTGAAGCTTTCTTT
>TRBJ1-4|.|TRBV6-5|few
CASSPEAAPNEKLFF
TGTGCCAGCAGTCCGGAAGCAGCCCCTAATGAAAAACTGTTTTTT
>TRBJ1-3|.|TRBV7-2|.
CASSFPGEAAGNTIYF
TGTGCCAGCAGCTTCCCTGGGGAGGCTGCTGGAAACACCATATATTTT
>TRBJ1-6|.|TRBV2|few
CASTARRSPLHF
TGTGCCAGCACCGCACGTAGATCACCCCTCCACTTT
>TRBJ1-6|.|TRBV14|.
CASSQESTLHF
TGTGCCAGCAGCCAAGAAAGTACCCTCCACTTT
>TRBJ1-2|.|TRBV29-1|.
CSAGRGGRGYTF
TGCAGCGCTGGGAGGGGGGGACGTGGCTACACCTTC
>TRBJ1-6|.|TRBV4-1|.
CASSQDGTISLTSSYNSPLHF
TGCGCCAGCAGCCAAGATGGTACTATTAGCCTAACTAGCTCCTATAATTCACCCCTCCACTTT
>TRBJ2-5|.|TRBV5-6|.
CASSRGTAAETQYF
TGTGCCAGCAGCCGAGGGACCGCCGCAGAGACCCAGTACTTC
>TRBJ2-3|TRBD2|TRBV6-1|.
CASSEHQFRLAGGDTQYF
TGTGCCAGCAGTGAACACCAATTCAGACTAGCGGGGGGAGATACGCAGTATTTT
>TRBJ2-1|.|TRBV7-2|.
CASRLPRTGPQGHNEQFF
TGTGCCAGCAGACTTCCCCGAACGGGGCCCCAAGGCCACAATGAGCAGTTCTTC
>TRBJ1-1|TRBD1|TRBV5-1|.
CASSLGQGMNTEAFF
TGCGCCAGCAGCTTGGGACAGGGAATGAACACTGAAGCTTTCTTT
>TRBJ2-6|.|TRBV25-1|.
CATDGRGRGANVLTF
TGTGCCACCGATGGACGGGGGCGAGGAGCCAACGTCCTGACTTTC
>TRBJ1-1|.|TRBV29-1|.
CSLSSGDEAFF
TGCAGCCTGTCATCCGGGGATGAAGCTTTCTTT
>TRBJ1-3|.|TRBV15|.
CATSRGAGNTIYF
TGTGCCACCAGCAGAGGGGCTGGAAACACCATATATTTT
>TRBJ1-6|TRBD1|TRBV28|few
CASSLGGLRSPLHF
TGTGCCAGCAGCTTAGGGGGCTTGCGCTCACCCCTCCACTTT
>TRBJ1-2|TRBD1|TRBV2|.
CASRTGGIGGYTF
TGTGCCAGCAGGACAGGGGGAATAGGCGGCTACACCTTC
>TRBJ1-2|.|TRBV15|.
CATSRVGTYGYTF
TGTGCCACCAGCAGGGTCGGGACCTATGGCTACACCTTC
>TRBJ2-7|.|TRBV27|.
CASRKGSSYEQYF
TGTGCCAGCAGGAAGGGCAGCTCCTACGAGCAGTACTTC
>TRBJ2-1|.|TRBV3-1/TRBV3-2|.
CASSQDIGWNEQFF
TGTGCCAGCAGCCAAGATATAGGGTGGAATGAGCAGTTCTTC
>TRBJ2-1|.|TRBV5-4|.
CASSFGLVVEQFF
TGTGCCAGCAGCTTTGGACTCGTCGTTGAGCAGTTCTTC
>TRBJ2-7|TRBD2|TRBV6-5|.
CASSPSGVSSYEQYF
TGTGCCAGCAGTCCCAGCGGGGTAAGCTCCTACGAGCAGTACTTC
>TRBJ2-3|TRBD2|TRBV9|.
CASSVDPSGGASTDTQYF
TGTGCCAGCAGCGTTGACCCCAGCGGGGGGGCGAGCACAGATACGCAGTATTTT
>TRBJ1-2|.|TRBV5-1|.
CASSLDQNQVVGYTF
TGCGCCAGCAGCTTGGACCAGAACCAAGTCGTAGGCTACACCTTC
>TRBJ1-2|TRBD1|TRBV19|.
CASRGTGETYGYTF
TGTGCCAGTAGGGGGACAGGGGAGACCTATGGCTACACCTTC
>TRBJ2-2|TRBD2|TRBV3-1/TRBV3-2|.
CASSPSGGRTGELFF
TGTGCCAGCAGCCCTAGCGGGGGGAGGACCGGGGAGCTGTTTTTT
>TRBJ1-5|.|TRBV7-2|few
CASSLSMVRSGPQHF
TGTGCCAGCAGCTTATCCATGGTCAGGTCGGGGCCCCAGCATTTT
>TRBJ1-5|TRBD1|TRBV6-2/TRBV6-3|.
CASSPGQGIFSNQPQHF
TGTGCCAGCAGCCCCGGACAGGGTATTTTTAGCAATCAGCCCCAGCATTTT
>TRBJ2-3|.|TRBV28|.
CASSLFQGSSVDTQYF
TGTGCCAGCAGTTTATTCCAGGGGAGTTCGGTAGATACGCAGTATTTT
>TRBJ1-5|TRBD1|TRBV7-8|.
CASSRAPRGSSNQPQHF
TGTGCCAGCAGCCGAGCCCCCAGGGGGTCCAGCAATCAGCCCCAGCATTTT
>TRBJ2-2|.|TRBV5-5|.
CASSSNFGAVGLNTGELFF
TGTGCCAGCAGCTCTAACTTCGGGGCAGTGGGATTAAACACCGGGGAGCTGTTTTTT
>TRBJ2-2|.|TRBV6-5|.
CASSLTDWDTGELFF
TGTGCCAGCAGCCTGACAGATTGGGACACCGGGGAGCTGTTTTTT
>TRBJ1-4|.|TRBV4-1|.
CASSQEERQPATNEKLFF
TGCGCCAGCAGCCAAGAAGAGCGACAGCCCGCAACTAATGAAAAACTGTTTTTT
>TRBJ1-5|.|TRBV7-2|.
CASSLKASDQPQHF
TGTGCCAGCAGCTTAAAGGCCTCAGATCAGCCCCAGCATTTT
>TRBJ2-2|.|TRBV29-1|.
CSAGVMGTGELFF
TGCAGCGCAGGGGTTATGGGAACCGGGGAGCTGTTTTTT
>TRBJ1-1|TRBD1|TRBV28|few
CASSTIPTGLSTFF
TGTGCCAGCAGCACTATACCGACAGGGCTCAGTACTTTCTTT
>TRBJ1-5|.|TRBV5-1|.
CASSLGYSNQPQHF
TGCGCCAGCAGCTTGGGGTATAGCAATCAGCCCCAGCATTTT
>TRBJ1-1|TRBD1|TRBV3-1/TRBV3-2|once
CASNHRGRTEAFF
TGTGCCAGCAACCACAGGGGAAGGACTGAAGCTTTCTTT
>TRBJ1-3|TRBD1|TRBV29-1|few
CSVGDSPSGNTIYF
TGCAGCGTTGGGGACAGTCCCTCTGGAAACACCATATATTTT
>TRBJ2-3|TRBD2|TRBV11-3|.
CASSSQAGGSTDTQYF
TGTGCCAGCAGCTCACAAGCGGGGGGCAGCACAGATACGCAGTATTTT
>TRBJ2-2|.|TRBV4-1|.
CASQGNTGGTGELFF
TGCGCCTCCCAGGGGAACACCGGTGGGACCGGGGAGCTGTTTTTT
>TRBJ2-7|TRBD1|TRBV12-3/TRBV12-4|.
CASRGQGNYEQYF
TGTGCCAGCAGGGGACAGGGAAACTACGAGCAGTACTTC
>TRBJ1-6|.|TRBV20-1|.
CSASPGVGSPLHF
TGCAGTGCTAGTCCGGGGGTAGGATCACCCCTCCACTTT
>TRBJ2-4|.|TRBV6-5|.
CASSYGRHQYF
TGTGCCAGCAGTTACGGCAGACACCAGTACTTC
>TRBJ1-1|.|TRBV2|few
CASRPRVTEAFF
TGTGCCAGCAGGCCGCGGGTTACTGAAGCTTTCTTT
>TRBJ1-1|.|TRBV6-5|medium-sized
CASTKKGYTEAFF
TGTGCCAGCACCAAGAAGGGATACACTGAAGCTTTCTTT
>TRBJ2-1|.|TRBV7-3|.
CASSQGNAEQFF
TGTGCCAGCAGCCAGGGTAATGCTGAGCAGTTCTTC